Listed below are T cell receptor beta chains from one sample, sequenced in a study of blood T cell repertoires in COVID-19. The assay was immunoSEQ multiplex PCR, and TCRdb's table has in-frame clones only and misses some. The sample yields 360,000 or so clones, around 83% seen once. The sequenced sample consisted of PBMCs or T cells enriched from blood (not recorded which). These receptor sequences come from a woman aged 50 to 65 who had recovered from COVID-19. Both conserved end residues are part of each CDR3. The D gene is left open where the match is weak. Size is stated for part of the rows, as once, few or many counts, or as a class when the clone is expanded.

NA,TRBV7-9,NA,TRBJ1-4,CASSLAGGVNEKLFF,TGTGCCAGCAGCTTGGCAGGAGGAGTTAATGAAAAACTGTTTTTT
TRBD2,TRBV7-9,NA,TRBJ2-1,CASGAGLAPLLNEQFF,TGTGCCAGCGGAGCGGGACTAGCCCCCCTTTTGAATGAGCAGTTCTTC
TRBD1,TRBV9,NA,TRBJ2-2,CASSATGANTGELFF,TGTGCCAGCAGCGCGACAGGGGCGAACACCGGGGAGCTGTTTTTT
NA,TRBV5-6,NA,TRBJ1-6,CASSLFENSPLHF,TGTGCCAGCAGCTTGTTTGAGAATTCACCCCTCCACTTT
TRBD1,TRBV19,NA,TRBJ1-4,CASRYRGTNEKLFF,TGTGCCAGTAGGTACAGGGGAACTAATGAAAAACTGTTTTTT
TRBD1,TRBV7-3,NA,TRBJ1-2,CASSLRPQGAKDYGYTF,TGTGCCAGCAGCTTAAGGCCCCAGGGGGCTAAGGACTATGGCTACACCTTC
TRBD2,TRBV19,NA,TRBJ2-3,CASSTRPGTSGGNTQYF,TGTGCCAGTAGTACCCGACCCGGGACTAGCGGGGGGAATACGCAGTATTTT
NA,TRBV9,NA,TRBJ2-2,CASSVAGRRFGELFF,TGTGCCAGCAGCGTAGCCGGGAGAAGGTTCGGGGAGCTGTTTTTT
NA,TRBV30,NA,TRBJ1-5,CAWSVGGSGNQPQHF,TGTGCCTGGAGTGTGGGGGGATCGGGCAATCAGCCCCAGCATTTT
NA,TRBV6-5,NA,TRBJ1-1,CASSRQGNTEAFF,TGTGCCAGCAGCCGGCAGGGTAACACTGAAGCTTTCTTT
TRBD2,TRBV5-4,once,TRBJ2-3,CASSLEASGRADTQYF,TGTGCCAGCAGCTTGGAGGCTAGCGGGAGGGCCGATACGCAGTATTTT
NA,TRBV19,NA,TRBJ1-5,CASSENRMGEGNQPQHF,TGTGCCAGTAGTGAGAACAGGATGGGGGAGGGCAATCAGCCCCAGCATTTT
TRBD1,TRBV7-3,once,TRBJ1-2,CASSFGGQNYGYTF,TGTGCCAGCAGCTTCGGGGGACAGAACTATGGCTACACCTTC
TRBD2,TRBV5-1,once,TRBJ2-1,CASSLGRTSGFSSYNEQFF,TGCGCCAGCAGCTTGGGGCGGACTAGCGGCTTCAGCTCCTACAATGAGCAGTTCTTC
TRBD2,TRBV7-3,NA,TRBJ2-5,CASSLMGLAGVETQYF,TGTGCCAGCAGCTTAATGGGCCTAGCGGGGGTGGAGACCCAGTACTTC
NA,TRBV3-1/TRBV3-2,few,TRBJ1-1,CASSQASGFYDHSTEAFF,TGTGCCAGCAGCCAAGCCTCCGGTTTCTACGATCACTCCACTGAAGCTTTCTTT
NA,TRBV27,NA,TRBJ2-7,CASRQGNSYEQYF,TGTGCCAGCCGTCAGGGGAACTCCTACGAGCAGTACTTC
NA,TRBV6-1,NA,TRBJ1-4,CASSGTPGQSLFF,TGTGCCAGCAGTGGAACACCGGGACAAAGTCTGTTTTTT
TRBD2,TRBV6-2/TRBV6-3,NA,TRBJ2-3,CASSTTSGGTDTQYF,TGTGCCAGCAGCACGACTAGCGGGGGCACAGATACGCAGTATTTT
NA,TRBV11-2,NA,TRBJ1-1,CASSSTQGTEAFF,TGTGCCAGCAGTTCCACCCAGGGCACTGAAGCTTTCTTT
TRBD1,TRBV5-1,NA,TRBJ2-3,CASSLGDRAIGRDTQYF,TGCGCCAGCAGCTTGGGGGACAGGGCGATTGGAAGGGATACGCAGTATTTT
NA,TRBV5-1,once,TRBJ1-1,CASSLGYLNTEAFF,TGCGCCAGCAGCTTGGGATATCTAAACACTGAAGCTTTCTTT
NA,TRBV2,NA,TRBJ1-3,CASSKDPRRGSGNTIYF,TGTGCCAGCAGTAAGGACCCAAGGAGGGGCTCTGGAAACACCATATATTTT
NA,TRBV4-2,NA,TRBJ1-5,CASSQDRGPQHF,TGTGCCAGCAGCCAAGATCGAGGTCCCCAGCATTTT
NA,TRBV3-1/TRBV3-2,NA,TRBJ1-1,CASSQGDTPEAFF,TGTGCCAGCAGCCAAGGGGACACTCCTGAAGCTTTCTTT
TRBD1,TRBV19,few,TRBJ1-6,CASSPGQGSYNSPLHF,TGTGCCAGTTCTCCGGGACAGGGGTCCTATAATTCACCCCTCCACTTT
TRBD1,TRBV9,NA,TRBJ1-1,CASSAGTTGMNTEAFF,TGTGCCAGCAGCGCCGGAACGACAGGGATGAACACTGAAGCTTTCTTT
NA,TRBV19,NA,TRBJ1-2,CATEDLTGYTF,TGTGCCACCGAGGATCTAACGGGCTACACCTTC
NA,TRBV30,NA,TRBJ1-5,CAWSAGRWQPQHF,TGTGCCTGGAGTGCTGGGCGTTGGCAGCCCCAGCATTTT
NA,TRBV2,NA,TRBJ2-7,CATSTGSGYEQYF,TGTGCCACCTCAACGGGGTCTGGCTACGAGCAGTACTTC
NA,TRBV7-9,once,TRBJ2-1,CASSLALVNEQFF,TGTGCCAGCAGCTTAGCTCTCGTCAATGAGCAGTTCTTC
NA,TRBV6-5,once,TRBJ1-2,CASSSSLRSGYGYTF,NA
NA,TRBV2,NA,TRBJ1-2,CATNKVMGKLDGYTF,TGTGCCACCAACAAAGTAATGGGCAAACTGGATGGCTACACCTTC
NA,TRBV9,NA,TRBJ1-1,CASSGGHSHSMNTEAFF,TGTGCCAGCAGCGGGGGACATTCCCACAGCATGAACACTGAAGCTTTCTTT
NA,TRBV7-2,NA,TRBJ1-1,CASSFAQSHTEAFF,TGTGCCAGCAGCTTCGCACAGAGCCACACTGAAGCTTTCTTT
TRBD2,TRBV19,NA,TRBJ2-1,CASSIAVLAGGSYNEQFF,TGTGCCAGTAGTATAGCCGTCCTAGCGGGGGGGAGTTACAATGAGCAGTTCTTC
TRBD1,TRBV14,NA,TRBJ2-1,CASSQADRGWYEQFF,TGTGCCAGCAGCCAAGCGGACAGGGGATGGTATGAGCAGTTCTTC
NA,TRBV11-3,NA,TRBJ2-7,CASSRTATYEQYF,TGTGCCAGCAGCCGGACAGCCACCTACGAGCAGTACTTC
TRBD2,TRBV9,once,TRBJ2-1,CASSIAGSYNEQFF,TGTGCCAGCAGCATAGCGGGCTCCTACAATGAGCAGTTCTTC